Included here is one TCR beta chain sequence, with context. The sample comes from a study of blood T cell repertoires in COVID-19. Data came from immunoSEQ multiplex PCR; TCRdb stores just in-frame clones and leaves some out. The sample yields 230,000 or so clones, roughly 89% seen once. This CDR3 contains 13 residues. Specimen: peripheral blood. This TCR was recovered from a woman in her fifties or sixties with COVID-19, enrolled during active disease. The V call is TRBV1, the J call TRBJ1-5; the D call of TRBD1 is as the table states it, not checked on the DNA. TRBV1 is a pseudogene locus. The CDR3 sequence: CTSGQFGNQPQHF. DNA for the CDR3: TGCACCAGCGGGCAGTTCGGCAATCAGCCCCAGCATTTT.